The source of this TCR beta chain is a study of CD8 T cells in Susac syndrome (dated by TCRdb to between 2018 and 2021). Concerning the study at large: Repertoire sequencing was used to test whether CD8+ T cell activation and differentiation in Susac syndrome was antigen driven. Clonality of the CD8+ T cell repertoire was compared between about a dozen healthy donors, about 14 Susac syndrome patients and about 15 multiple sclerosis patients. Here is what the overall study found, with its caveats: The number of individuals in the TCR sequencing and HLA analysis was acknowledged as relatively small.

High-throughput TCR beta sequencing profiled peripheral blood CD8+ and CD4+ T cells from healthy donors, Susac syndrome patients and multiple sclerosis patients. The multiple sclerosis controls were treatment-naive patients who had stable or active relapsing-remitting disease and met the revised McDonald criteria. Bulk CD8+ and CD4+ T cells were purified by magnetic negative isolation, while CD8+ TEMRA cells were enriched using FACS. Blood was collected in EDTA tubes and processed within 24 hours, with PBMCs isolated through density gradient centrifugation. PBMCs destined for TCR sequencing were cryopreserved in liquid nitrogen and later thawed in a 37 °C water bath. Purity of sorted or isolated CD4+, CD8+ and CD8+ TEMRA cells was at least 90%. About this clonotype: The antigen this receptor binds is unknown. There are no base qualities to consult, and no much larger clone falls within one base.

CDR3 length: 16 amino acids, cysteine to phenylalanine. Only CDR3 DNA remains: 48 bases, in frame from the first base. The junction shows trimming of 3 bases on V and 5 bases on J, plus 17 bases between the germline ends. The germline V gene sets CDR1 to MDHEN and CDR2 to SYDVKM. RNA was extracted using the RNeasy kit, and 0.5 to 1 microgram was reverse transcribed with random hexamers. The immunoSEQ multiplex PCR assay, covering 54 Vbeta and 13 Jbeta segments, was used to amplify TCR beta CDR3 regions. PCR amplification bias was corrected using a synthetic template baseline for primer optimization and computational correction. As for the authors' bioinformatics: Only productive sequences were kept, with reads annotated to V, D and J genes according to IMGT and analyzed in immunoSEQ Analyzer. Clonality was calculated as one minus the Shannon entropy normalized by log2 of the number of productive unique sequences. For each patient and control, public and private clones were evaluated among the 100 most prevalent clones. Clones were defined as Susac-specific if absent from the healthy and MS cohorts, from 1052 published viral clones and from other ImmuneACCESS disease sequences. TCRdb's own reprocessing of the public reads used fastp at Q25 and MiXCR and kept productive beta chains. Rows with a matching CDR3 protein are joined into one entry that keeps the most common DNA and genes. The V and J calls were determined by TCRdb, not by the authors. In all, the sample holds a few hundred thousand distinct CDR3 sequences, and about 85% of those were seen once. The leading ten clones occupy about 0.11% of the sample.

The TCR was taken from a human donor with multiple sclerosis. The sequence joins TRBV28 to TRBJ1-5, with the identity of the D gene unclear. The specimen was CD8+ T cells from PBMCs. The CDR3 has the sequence CASSFRKTFEDQPQHF. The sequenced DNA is TGTGCCAGCAGTTTTCGTAAGACATTTGAGGATCAGCCCCAGCATTTT.